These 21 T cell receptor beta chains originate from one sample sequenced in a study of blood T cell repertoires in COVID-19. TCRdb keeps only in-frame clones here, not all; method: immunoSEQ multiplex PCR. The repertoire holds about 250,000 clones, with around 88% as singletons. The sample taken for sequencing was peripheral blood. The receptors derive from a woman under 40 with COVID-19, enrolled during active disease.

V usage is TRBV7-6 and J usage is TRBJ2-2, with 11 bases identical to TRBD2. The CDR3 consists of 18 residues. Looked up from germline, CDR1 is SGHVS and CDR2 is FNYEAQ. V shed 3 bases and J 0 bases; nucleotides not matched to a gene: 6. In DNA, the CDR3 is TGTGCCAGCAGCTTTGTTCGACTAGCGGGGACGAACACCGGGGAGCTGTTTTTT. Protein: CASSFVRLAGTNTGELFF.

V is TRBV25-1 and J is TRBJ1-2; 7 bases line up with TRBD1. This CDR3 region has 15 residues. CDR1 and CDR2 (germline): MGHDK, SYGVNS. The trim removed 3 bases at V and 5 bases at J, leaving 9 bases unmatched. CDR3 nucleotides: TGTGCCAGCAGTGATCCGACAGGGTCGTGGTATGGCTACACCTTC. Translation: CASSDPTGSWYGYTF.

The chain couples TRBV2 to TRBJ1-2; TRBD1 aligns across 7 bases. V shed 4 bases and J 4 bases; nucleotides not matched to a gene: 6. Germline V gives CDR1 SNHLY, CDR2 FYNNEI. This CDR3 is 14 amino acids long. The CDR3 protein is CASSGQGGSYGYTF. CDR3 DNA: TGTGCCAGCAGTGGACAGGGAGGTAGCTATGGCTACACCTTC.

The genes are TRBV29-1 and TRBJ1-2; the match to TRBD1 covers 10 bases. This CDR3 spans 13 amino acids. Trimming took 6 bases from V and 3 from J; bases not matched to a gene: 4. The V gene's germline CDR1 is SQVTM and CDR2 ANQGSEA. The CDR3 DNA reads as TGCAGCGTAGGCGGACAGGGGGACTATGGCTACACCTTC. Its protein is CSVGGQGDYGYTF.

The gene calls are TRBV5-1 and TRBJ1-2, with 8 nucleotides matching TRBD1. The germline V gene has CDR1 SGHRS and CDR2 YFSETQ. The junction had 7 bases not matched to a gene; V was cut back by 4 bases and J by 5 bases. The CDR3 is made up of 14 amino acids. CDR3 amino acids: CASSPGQGAYGYTF. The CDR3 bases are TGCGCCAGCAGCCCCGGACAGGGAGCGTATGGCTACACCTTC. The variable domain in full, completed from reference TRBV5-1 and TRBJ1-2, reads KAGVTQTPRYLIKTRGQQVTLSCSPISGHRSVSWYQQTPGQGLQFLFEYFSETQRNKGNFPGRFSGRQFSNSRSEMNVSTLELGDSALYLCASSPGQGAYGYTFGSGTRLTVV.

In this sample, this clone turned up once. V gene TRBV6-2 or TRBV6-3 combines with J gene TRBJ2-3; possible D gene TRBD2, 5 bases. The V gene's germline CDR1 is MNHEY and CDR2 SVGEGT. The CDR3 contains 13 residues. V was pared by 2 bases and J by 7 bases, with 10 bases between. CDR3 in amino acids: CASSYAHGNTQYF. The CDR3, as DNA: TGTGCCAGCAGTTACGCTCACGGGAATACGCAGTATTTT.

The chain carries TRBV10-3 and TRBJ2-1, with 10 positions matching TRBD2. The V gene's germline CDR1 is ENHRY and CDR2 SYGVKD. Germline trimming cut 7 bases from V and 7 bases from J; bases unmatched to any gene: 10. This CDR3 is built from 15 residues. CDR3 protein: CAIMASGRSTNEQFF. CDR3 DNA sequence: TGTGCCATCATGGCTAGCGGGAGAAGTACAAATGAGCAGTTCTTC.

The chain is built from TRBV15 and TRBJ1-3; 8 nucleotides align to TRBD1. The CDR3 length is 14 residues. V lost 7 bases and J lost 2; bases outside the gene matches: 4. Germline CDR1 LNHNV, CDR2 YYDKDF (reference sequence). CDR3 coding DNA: TGTGCCACCACCCCGGACAGGGCTGGAAACACCATATATTTT. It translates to CATTPDRAGNTIYF. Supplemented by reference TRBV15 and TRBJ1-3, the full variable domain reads DAMVIQNPRYQVTQFGKPVTLSCSQTLNHNVMYWYQQKSSQAPKLLFHYYDKDFNNEADTPDNFQSRRPNTSFCFLDIRSPGLGDTAMYLCATTPDRAGNTIYFGEGSWLTVV.

CDR3 sequence reads: CASRRSSGNEQYF. The DNA for the CDR3 is TGCGCCAGCCGGCGGTCTAGCGGTAACGAGCAGTACTTC. This chain connects TRBV5-1 to TRBJ2-7, with 7 bases aligning to TRBD2. Germline-derived CDR1 and CDR2 are SGHRS and YFSETQ. J was trimmed by 5 bases and V by 7 bases; bases with no gene match: 9. This CDR3 has 13 amino acids.

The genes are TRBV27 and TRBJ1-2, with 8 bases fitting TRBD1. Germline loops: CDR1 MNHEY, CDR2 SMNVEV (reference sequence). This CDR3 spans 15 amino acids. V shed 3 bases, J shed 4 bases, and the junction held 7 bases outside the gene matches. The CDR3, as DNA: TGTGCCAGCAGTTTGGGGGGACAGGCTACCTATGGCTACACCTTC. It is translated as CASSLGGQATYGYTF.

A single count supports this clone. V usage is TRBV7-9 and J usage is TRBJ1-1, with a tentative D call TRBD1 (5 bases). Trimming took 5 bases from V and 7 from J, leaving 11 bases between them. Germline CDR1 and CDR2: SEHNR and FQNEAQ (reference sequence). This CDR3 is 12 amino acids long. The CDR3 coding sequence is TGTGCCAGCAGCCGGTGGGGGGATGAAGCTTTCTTT. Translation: CASSRWGDEAFF.

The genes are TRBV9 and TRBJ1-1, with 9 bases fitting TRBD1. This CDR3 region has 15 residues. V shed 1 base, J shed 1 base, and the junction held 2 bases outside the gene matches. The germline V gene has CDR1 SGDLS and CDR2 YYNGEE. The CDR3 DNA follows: TGTGCCAGCAGCGTATCGGGACAGGGGAACACTGAAGCTTTCTTT. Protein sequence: CASSVSGQGNTEAFF.

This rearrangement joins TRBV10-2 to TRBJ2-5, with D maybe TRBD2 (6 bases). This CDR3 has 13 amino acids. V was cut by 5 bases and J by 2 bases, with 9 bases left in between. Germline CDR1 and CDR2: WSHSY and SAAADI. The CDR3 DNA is TGCGCCAGCAGTTTTCTAGCGCAAGAGACCCAGTACTTC. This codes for CASSFLAQETQYF.

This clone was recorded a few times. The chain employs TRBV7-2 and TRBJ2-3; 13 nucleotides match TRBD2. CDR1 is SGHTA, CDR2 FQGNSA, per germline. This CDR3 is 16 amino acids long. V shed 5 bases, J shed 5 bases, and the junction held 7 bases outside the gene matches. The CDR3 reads CASSRTSGRAGDTQYF. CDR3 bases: TGTGCCAGCAGCCGTACTAGCGGGAGGGCGGGAGATACGCAGTATTTT.

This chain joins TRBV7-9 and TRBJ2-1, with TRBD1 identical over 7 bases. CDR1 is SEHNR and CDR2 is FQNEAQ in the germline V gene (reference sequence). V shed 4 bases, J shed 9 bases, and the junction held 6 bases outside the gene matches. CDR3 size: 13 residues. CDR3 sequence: CASSSTPGGEQFF. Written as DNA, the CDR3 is TGTGCCAGCAGCTCGACGCCAGGGGGTGAGCAGTTCTTC.

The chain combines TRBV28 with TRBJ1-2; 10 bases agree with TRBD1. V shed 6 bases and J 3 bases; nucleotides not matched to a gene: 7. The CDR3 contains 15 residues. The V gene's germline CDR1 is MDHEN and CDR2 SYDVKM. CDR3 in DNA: TGTGCCAGCAGCCCCGGGACAGGGGCGGACTATGGCTACACCTTC. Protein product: CASSPGTGADYGYTF.

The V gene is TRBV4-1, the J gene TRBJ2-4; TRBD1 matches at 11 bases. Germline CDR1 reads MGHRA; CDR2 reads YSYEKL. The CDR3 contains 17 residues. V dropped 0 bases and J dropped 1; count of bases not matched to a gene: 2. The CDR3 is CASSQDGQGAAKNIQYF. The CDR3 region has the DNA TGCGCCAGCAGCCAAGATGGACAGGGGGCCGCCAAAAACATTCAGTACTTC.

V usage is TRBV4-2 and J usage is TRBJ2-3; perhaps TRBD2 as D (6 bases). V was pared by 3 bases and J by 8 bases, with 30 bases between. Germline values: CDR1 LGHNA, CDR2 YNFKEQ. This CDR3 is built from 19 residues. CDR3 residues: CASSQNSNGRGSLVATQYF. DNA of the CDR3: TGTGCCAGCAGCCAGAATTCAAACGGGCGGGGTTCCCTCGTCGCTACGCAGTATTTT.

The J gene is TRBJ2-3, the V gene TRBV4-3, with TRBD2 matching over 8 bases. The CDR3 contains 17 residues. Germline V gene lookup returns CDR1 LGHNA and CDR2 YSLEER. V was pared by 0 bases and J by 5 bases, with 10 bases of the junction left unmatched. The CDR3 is CASSQDTSGTSGDTQYF. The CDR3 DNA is TGCGCCAGCAGCCAAGATACTTCGGGCACTAGCGGAGATACGCAGTATTTT.

CDR3 coding DNA: TGTGCCAGCAGCTCGCTTAGATCGACAGGGTTAATTTCCTATAATTCACCCCTCCACTTT. Translating it yields CASSSLRSTGLISYNSPLHF. The gene calls are TRBV7-4 and TRBJ1-6; 7 bases fit TRBD1. Germline CDR1 reads SGHVT; CDR2 reads SQSDAQ. This CDR3 is built from 20 residues. Trimming removed 4 bases from V and 1 base from J; junction bases left unmatched: 16.

In nucleotides, the CDR3 is TGCGCCAGCAGCCAAGATGTTCTCGGCAGGGTTTTTTCAGATACGCAGTATTTT. Encoded protein: CASSQDVLGRVFSDTQYF. The chain employs TRBV4-1 and TRBJ2-3, with D tentatively TRBD1 (5 bases). This CDR3 has 18 amino acids. Germline CDR1 is MGHRA and CDR2 is YSYEKL. The V gene lost 0 bases and the J gene lost 4 bases, with 20 bases spanning the gap.